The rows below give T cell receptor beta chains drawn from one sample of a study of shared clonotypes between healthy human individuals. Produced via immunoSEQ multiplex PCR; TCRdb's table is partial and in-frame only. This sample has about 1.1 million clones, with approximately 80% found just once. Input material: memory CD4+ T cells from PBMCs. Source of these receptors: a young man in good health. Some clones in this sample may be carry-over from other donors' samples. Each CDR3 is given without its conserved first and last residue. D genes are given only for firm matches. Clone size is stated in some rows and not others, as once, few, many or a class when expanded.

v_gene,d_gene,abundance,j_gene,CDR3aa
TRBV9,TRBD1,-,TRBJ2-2,ASSEMTGKNTGELF
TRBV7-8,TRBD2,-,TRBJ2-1,ASSLDPPGLAGGDEQF
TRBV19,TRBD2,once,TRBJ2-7,ASSSEGLAGVGEQY
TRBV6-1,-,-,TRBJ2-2,ATGGRLTGELF
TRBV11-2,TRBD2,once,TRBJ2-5,ASSLMLGLAGVKETQY
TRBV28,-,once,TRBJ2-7,ASSHKVVGSSYEQY
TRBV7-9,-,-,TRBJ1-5,ASSLAGVTMTQH
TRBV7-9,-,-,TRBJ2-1,ASSLRLGDSSYNEQF
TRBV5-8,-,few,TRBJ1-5,ASSPDGNQPQH
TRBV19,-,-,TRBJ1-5,ASSIRGGGQPQH
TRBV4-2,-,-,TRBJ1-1,ASSQRTGAGDTEAF
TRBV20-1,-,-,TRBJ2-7,SASGRHEQY
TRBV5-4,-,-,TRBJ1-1,ASSPGSHNTEAF
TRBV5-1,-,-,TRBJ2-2,ASSLVAGDTGELF
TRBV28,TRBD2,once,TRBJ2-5,ASSPGGRETQY
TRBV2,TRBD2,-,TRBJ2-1,ASVVGTSGRPGNEQF
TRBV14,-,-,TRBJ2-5,ASSPGAGGVETQY
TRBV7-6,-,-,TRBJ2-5,ASSPRSATGETQY
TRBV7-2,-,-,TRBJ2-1,ASSAKGGPSYNEQF
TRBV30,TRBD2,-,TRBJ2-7,AWTSGRAYEQY
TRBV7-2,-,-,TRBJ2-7,ASSLVRQVVEQY
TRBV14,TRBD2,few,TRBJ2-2,ASSQTAGVLAGELF
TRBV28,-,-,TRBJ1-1,ASSSPSQSPGTEAF
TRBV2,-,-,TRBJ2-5,ASSFAAETQY
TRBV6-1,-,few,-,ASTEGTEPSYEQY
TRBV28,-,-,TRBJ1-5,ASSERWGFTQPQH
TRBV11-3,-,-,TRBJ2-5,ASSKGRAPGETQY
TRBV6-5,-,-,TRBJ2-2,ASSYSGRVTTGELF
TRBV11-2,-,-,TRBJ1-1,ASSLGKGGRDTEAF
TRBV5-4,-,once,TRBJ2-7,ASSLGEYEQY
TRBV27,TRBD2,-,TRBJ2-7,ASSPLLSGRQTYEQY
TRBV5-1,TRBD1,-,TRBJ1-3,ASSSRQGDGGNTIY
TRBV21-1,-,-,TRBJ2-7,ARFGPGLHPWEQY
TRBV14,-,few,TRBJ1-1,ASSQVVGGTEAF
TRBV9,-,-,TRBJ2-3,ASSVGLGNNRADTQY
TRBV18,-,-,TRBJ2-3,ASSPLAGTDTQY
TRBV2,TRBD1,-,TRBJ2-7,ASRDRIYEQY
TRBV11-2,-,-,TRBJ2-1,ASSLEPRPRYNEQF
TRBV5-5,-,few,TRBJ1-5,ASSFVGQPQH
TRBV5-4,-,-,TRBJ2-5,ASSLVRSQETQY
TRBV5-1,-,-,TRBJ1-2,ASSLATEGYT
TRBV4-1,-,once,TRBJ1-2,ASSQDMGATGNYGYT
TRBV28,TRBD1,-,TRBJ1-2,ASSLPGQGSYGYT
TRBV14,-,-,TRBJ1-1,ASSQEIRVATEAF
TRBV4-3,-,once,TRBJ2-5,ASSQNPGHQETQY
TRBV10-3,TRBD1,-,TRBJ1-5,AISEGQGSNQPQH
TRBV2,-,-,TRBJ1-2,ASSERGSHPLGYT
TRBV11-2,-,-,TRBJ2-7,ASSLSPPYEQY
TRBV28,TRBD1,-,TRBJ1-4,ASRVPGGSNEKLF
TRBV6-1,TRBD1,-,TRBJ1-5,ATDRGRQPQH
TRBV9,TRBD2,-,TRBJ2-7,ASSVDTSGKVYEQY
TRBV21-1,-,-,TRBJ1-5,ASWASRTGPPNQPQH
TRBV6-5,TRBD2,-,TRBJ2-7,ASSRAGAYEQY